The clone carrying this TCR beta chain was seen at least ten times. The authors made cDNA by 5'RACE with 10-nucleotide random UMIs. TCRdb re-analysed the 5' RACE reads in MiXCR, keeping a single row per CDR3 protein. Here the sample spans about 48,000 distinct CDR3 sequences, around 25% being singletons. The data originate from a study of neurological immune-mediated disorders. The length of the CDR3 is 16 residues. V was cut by 0 bases and J by 3 bases, with 15 bases left in between. Per the germline V gene, CDR1 is MGHRA and CDR2 is YSYEKL. The TCR sequence derives from a woman aged 70-85 years in good health. The rearrangement joins TRBV4-1 to TRBJ2-7; D is possibly TRBD1 or TRBD2 (6 bases each). Sequenced material: PBMCs. CDR3 residues: CASSQESGAHHYEQYF. CDR3 sequence (DNA): TGCGCCAGCAGCCAAGAGTCGGGGGCCCACCACTACGAGCAGTACTTC.